This T cell receptor (beta chain) was identified during a study of response to subunit inactivated influenza vaccine. The CDR3 length is 11 residues. CDR1 SQVTM and CDR2 ANQGSEA come from the germline V gene. Each CDR3 protein is one row after TCRdb ran MiXCR on the RT-PCR reads. Of some 550,000 distinct CDR3 sequences in the sample, 20% to 25% are singletons; the top ten hold under 3.5%. This clonotype was found a few times. At one end, the junction sequence differs from germline, possibly due to a read error. The same sample was also used in a study of T cells expressing NK-cell markers. That work adds: As the method of synthesis, 5'RACE template switching with UMIs yielded TCR beta cDNA. As a fraction of CD8+ T cells, dominant NKG2C+ clonotypes reached about 1.0-7.0% in six donors. Once again these clonotypes came out on top in the CD3+CD56-NKG2C+ fraction of a few donors.

This TCR came from a man in his forties or fifties who received an inactivated influenza vaccine. Material: CD4+ T cells sorted from PBMCs, obtained about 11 days after vaccination. The gene calls are TRBV29-1 and TRBJ2-1; possibly TRBD2 for D (6 bases). The CDR3 nucleotides are TGCAGCGTTCAGATCACTAGCTCTACGGTCTTC. Translated: CSVQITSSTVF.